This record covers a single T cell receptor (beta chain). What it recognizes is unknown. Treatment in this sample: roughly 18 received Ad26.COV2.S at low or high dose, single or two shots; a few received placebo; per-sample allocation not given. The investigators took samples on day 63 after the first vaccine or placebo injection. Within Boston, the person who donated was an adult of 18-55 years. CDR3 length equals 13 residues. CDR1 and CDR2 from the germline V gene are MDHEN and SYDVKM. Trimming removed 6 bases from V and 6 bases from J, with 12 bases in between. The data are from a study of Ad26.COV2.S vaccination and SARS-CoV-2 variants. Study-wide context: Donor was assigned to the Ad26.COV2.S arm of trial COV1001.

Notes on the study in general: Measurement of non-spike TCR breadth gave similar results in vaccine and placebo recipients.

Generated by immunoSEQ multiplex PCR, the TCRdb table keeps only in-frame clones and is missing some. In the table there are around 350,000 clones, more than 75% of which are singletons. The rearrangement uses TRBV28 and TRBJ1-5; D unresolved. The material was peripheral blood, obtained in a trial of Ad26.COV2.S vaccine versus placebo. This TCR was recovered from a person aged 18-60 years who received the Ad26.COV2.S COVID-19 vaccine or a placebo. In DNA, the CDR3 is TGTGCCAGCAGATATCAAAATAGTCAGCCCCAGCATTTT. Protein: CASRYQNSQPQHF.